The rows below give T cell receptor beta chains drawn from one sample of a study of post-analysis software for immune sequencing data. One entry per CDR3 protein, called by TCRdb with MiXCR from the PCR reads. Here the sample spans about 180,000 distinct CDR3 sequences, roughly 30% being singletons. Sequenced input: blood. These receptors were taken from a girl aged 5-17 years with multiple sclerosis. The CDR3 runs from the conserved cysteine through the conserved F or W. The D gene is left open where the match is weak. Size values are once, few and many counts, or a class for expanded clones, and some rows have none.

>TRBD1|TRBV7-2|TRBJ2-7|.
TGTGCCAGCAGCTTACCGGACAGGGCCGCCTACGAGCAGTACTTC
CASSLPDRAAYEQYF
>.|TRBV27|TRBJ2-7|many
TGTGCCAGCAGTTTATCACGTGGGGGCTACGAGCAGTACTTC
CASSLSRGGYEQYF
>TRBD2|TRBV6-1|TRBJ2-3|.
TGTGCCAGCAGGGGACGAGCGGGAGGGCCAGATACGCAGTATTTT
CASRGRAGGPDTQYF
>TRBD2|TRBV20-1|TRBJ2-7|.
TGCAGTGCTTTGGTTCTAGCGGGTCGAGGGCCCTACGAGCAGTACTTC
CSALVLAGRGPYEQYF
>TRBD2|TRBV5-1|TRBJ2-7|.
TGCGCCAGCAGTTCCGGGACTACTTACGAGCAGTACTTC
CASSSGTTYEQYF
>TRBD1|TRBV24-1|TRBJ2-2|.
TGTGCCACCAGTGATGCCCGGACAGGTTACACCGGGGAGCTGTTTTTT
CATSDARTGYTGELFF
>TRBD1|TRBV6-4|TRBJ2-1|few
TGTGCCAGCAGTCCGGACAGGGGCTTATACAATGAGCAGTTCTTC
CASSPDRGLYNEQFF
>.|TRBV10-3|TRBJ2-2|.
TGTGCCACCGAGACAGACACCGGGGAGCTGTTTTTT
CATETDTGELFF
>.|TRBV4-1|TRBJ2-1|many
TGCGCCAGCAGGCTAACTATCGGGGGATACAATGAGCAGTTCTTC
CASRLTIGGYNEQFF
>.|TRBV12-3/TRBV12-4|TRBJ1-2|once
TGTGCCAGCACCCAGCCCACGTCGTATGGCTACACCTTC
CASTQPTSYGYTF
>.|TRBV6-1|TRBJ1-2|.
TGTGCCAGCAGTGAAGCAGTGGGGGAACTCTATGGCTACACCTTC
CASSEAVGELYGYTF
>.|TRBV7-6|TRBJ1-2|.
TGTGCCAGCAGCCCGTCCCGGGGGTTCCGCGGCTACACCTTC
CASSPSRGFRGYTF
>.|TRBV29-1|TRBJ2-1|.
TGCAGCGTTGTGGGGGTAATGGCCTACAATGAGCAGTTCTTC
CSVVGVMAYNEQFF
>.|TRBV15|TRBJ2-7|many
TGTGCCACCAGCAGAGCGGACGGTGGCTACGAGCAGTACTTC
CATSRADGGYEQYF
>.|TRBV24-1|TRBJ2-1|few
TGTGCCACCAGTGATTTGTCCCAGGGATCCTACAATGAGCAGTTCTTC
CATSDLSQGSYNEQFF
>.|TRBV12-3/TRBV12-4|TRBJ2-5|many
TGTGCCAGCAGTCGGCAGGGTTGGGTGACCCAGTACTTC
CASSRQGWVTQYF
>.|TRBV29-1|TRBJ2-7|many
TGCAGCGTTGAAAGGTCTGGGTGGCAGTACTTC
CSVERSGWQYF
>TRBD2|TRBV5-6|TRBJ2-7|many
TGTGCCAGCAGCCCGGGACTAGTTAACTCCTACGAGCAGTACTTC
CASSPGLVNSYEQYF
>.|TRBV29-1|TRBJ1-2|few
TGCAGCACTGGGGCAGACTATGGCTACACCTTC
CSTGADYGYTF
>.|TRBV29-1|TRBJ2-3|few
TGCAGCGTTGAAGGCTCGCTGGCAGGTGACCTAGGGAGCACAGATACGCAGTATTTT
CSVEGSLAGDLGSTDTQYF
>.|TRBV9|TRBJ2-7|many
TGTGCCAGCAGCTCACCCGACGGGGCCGAGCAGTACTTC
CASSSPDGAEQYF
>TRBD2|TRBV4-1|TRBJ2-1|few
TGCGCCAGCAGCCCAAGGGGACTAGCGGGAGAACACAATGAGCAGTTCTTC
CASSPRGLAGEHNEQFF
>.|TRBV18|TRBJ2-1|few
TGTGCCAGCTCACCGGGACAATTTGAGCAGTTCTTC
CASSPGQFEQFF
>TRBD2|TRBV7-9|TRBJ2-5|many
TGTGCCAGCCGCCCCGGACTAGAATCTCATGAGCAGTACTTC
CASRPGLESHEQYF
>.|TRBV27|TRBJ2-3|few
TGTGCCAGCAGTTTGTATTCACAGAGCAGCACAGATACGCAGTATTTT
CASSLYSQSSTDTQYF
>TRBD2|TRBV12-3/TRBV12-4|TRBJ2-7|many
TGTGCCAGCAGTTTTCGACTAGCGCTGAGCTCCTACGAGCAGTACTTC
CASSFRLALSSYEQYF
>.|TRBV20-1|TRBJ2-2|.
TGCAGTGCTAGAGTGGAGGGGCCCGGGGAGCTGTTTTTT
CSARVEGPGELFF
>.|TRBV18|TRBJ1-1|.
TGTGCCAGCTCGCCAGACATTTCGGAAGCTTTCTTT
CASSPDISEAFF
>.|TRBV6-2/TRBV6-3|TRBJ2-1|.
TGTGCCACCGCAGGGGCCTTCAGCGTTTACTCCTACAATGAGCAGTTCTTC
CATAGAFSVYSYNEQFF
>.|TRBV29-1|TRBJ1-1|.
TGCAGCGTTGAGAGCCGGCTACTTAACACTGAAGCTTTCTTT
CSVESRLLNTEAFF
>.|TRBV28|TRBJ2-5|.
TGTGCCAGCAGTTTATTGCAGGTAGAGACCCAGTACTTC
CASSLLQVETQYF
>.|TRBV20-1|TRBJ2-1|.
TGCAGTGCGGAGCGGGCCGAATCTTACAATGAGCAGTTCTTC
CSAERAESYNEQFF
>.|TRBV20-1|TRBJ1-2|.
TGCAGTGCTAGACGGGCAGGCACCTTCTATGGCTACACCTTC
CSARRAGTFYGYTF
>TRBD2|TRBV18|TRBJ2-3|.
TGTGCCAGCTCACCACAAGGAATGCTAGCGGGAGGCACAGATACGCAGTATTTT
CASSPQGMLAGGTDTQYF
>.|TRBV3-1|TRBJ1-1|few
TGTGCCAGCAGCCAAGTTCCGGGCACTGAAGCTTTCTTT
CASSQVPGTEAFF
>.|TRBV7-9|TRBJ1-6|many
TGTGCCAGCAGCTTAGCGACGGGGATACGATCACCCCTCCACTTT
CASSLATGIRSPLHF
>TRBD1|TRBV4-1|TRBJ1-5|few
TGCGCCAGCAGCCAAGTTTCACAGGGGAATCAGCCCCAGCATTTT
CASSQVSQGNQPQHF
>TRBD1|TRBV6-5|TRBJ2-5|many
TGTGCCAGCAGATCTACCGGGACAGGGGGCGTGGAGACCCAGTACTTC
CASRSTGTGGVETQYF
>.|TRBV7-9|TRBJ1-1|.
TGTGCCAGCAGCTTCGATACACAGGGGAACACTGAAGCTTTCTTT
CASSFDTQGNTEAFF